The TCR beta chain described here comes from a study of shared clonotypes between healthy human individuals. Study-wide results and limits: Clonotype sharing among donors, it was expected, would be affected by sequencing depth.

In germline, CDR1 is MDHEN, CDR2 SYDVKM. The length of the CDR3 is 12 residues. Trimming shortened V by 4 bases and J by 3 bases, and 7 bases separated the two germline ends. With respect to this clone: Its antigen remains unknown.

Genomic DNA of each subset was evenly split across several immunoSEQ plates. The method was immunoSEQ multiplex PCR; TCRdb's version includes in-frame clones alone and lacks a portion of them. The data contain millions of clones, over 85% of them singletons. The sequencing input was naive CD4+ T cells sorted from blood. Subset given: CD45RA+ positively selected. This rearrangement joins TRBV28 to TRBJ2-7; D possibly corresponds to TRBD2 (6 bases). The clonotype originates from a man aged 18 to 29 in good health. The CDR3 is CASSYGGYEQYF. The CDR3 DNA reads TGTGCCAGCAGTTACGGGGGCTACGAGCAGTACTTC.